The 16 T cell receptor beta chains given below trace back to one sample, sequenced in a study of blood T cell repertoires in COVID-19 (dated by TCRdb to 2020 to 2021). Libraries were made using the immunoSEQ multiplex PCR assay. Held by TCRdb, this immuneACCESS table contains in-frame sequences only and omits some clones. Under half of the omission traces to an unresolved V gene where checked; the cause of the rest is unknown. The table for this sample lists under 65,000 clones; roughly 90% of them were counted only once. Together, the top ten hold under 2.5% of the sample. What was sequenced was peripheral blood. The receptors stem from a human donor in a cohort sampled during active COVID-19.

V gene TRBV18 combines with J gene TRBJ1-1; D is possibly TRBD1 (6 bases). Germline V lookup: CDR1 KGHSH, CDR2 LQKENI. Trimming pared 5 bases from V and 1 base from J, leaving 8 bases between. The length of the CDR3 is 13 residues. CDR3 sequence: CASSSGQNTEAFF. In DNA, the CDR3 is TGTGCCAGCTCATCGGGACAGAACACTGAAGCTTTCTTT.

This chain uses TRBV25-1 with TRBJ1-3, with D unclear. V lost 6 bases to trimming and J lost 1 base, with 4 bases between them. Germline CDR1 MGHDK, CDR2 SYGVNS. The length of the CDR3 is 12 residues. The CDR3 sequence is CASSPSGNTIYF. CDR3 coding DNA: TGTGCCAGCAGCCCATCTGGAAACACCATATATTTT. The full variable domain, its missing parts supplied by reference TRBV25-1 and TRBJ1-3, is EADIYQTPRYLVIGTGKKITLECSQTMGHDKMYWYQQDPGMELHLIHYSYGVNSTEKGDLSSESTVSRIRTEHFPLTLESARPSHTSQYLCASSPSGNTIYFGEGSWLTVV.

The CDR3 reads CAWAPLAPISEQYF. The CDR3 region has the DNA TGTGCCTGGGCCCCCCTAGCTCCCATCTCCGAGCAGTACTTC. The chain employs TRBV30 and TRBJ2-7, with D perhaps TRBD2 (5 bases). Germline assignment: CDR1 GTSNPN and CDR2 SVGIG (reference sequence). The CDR3 has 14 amino acids. The ends were cut back, 5 bases at V and 6 bases at J, with 20 bases in the middle.

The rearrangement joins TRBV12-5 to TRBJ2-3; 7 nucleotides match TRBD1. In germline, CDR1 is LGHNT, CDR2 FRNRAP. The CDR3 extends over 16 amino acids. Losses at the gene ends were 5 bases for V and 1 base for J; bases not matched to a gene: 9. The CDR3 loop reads CASGLPGTGGTDTQYF. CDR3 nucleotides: TGTGCTAGTGGTCTACCCGGAACAGGGGGCACAGATACGCAGTATTTT.

The CDR3 loop is CASSHRDRHKEQYF. In nucleotides, the CDR3 is TGTGCCAGCAGCCACCGGGACAGGCACAAGGAGCAGTACTTC. The chain is built from TRBV3-1 (or the pseudogene TRBV3-2) and TRBJ2-7; TRBD1 agrees at 8 bases. The CDR3 contains 14 residues. Germline V gives CDR1 LGHDT, CDR2 YNNKEL (reference sequence). Trimming removed 3 bases from V and 7 bases from J; junction bases left unmatched: 8.

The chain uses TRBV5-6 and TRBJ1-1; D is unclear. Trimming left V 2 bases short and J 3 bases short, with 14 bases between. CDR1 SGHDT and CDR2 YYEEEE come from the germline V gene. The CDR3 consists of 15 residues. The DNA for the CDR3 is TGTGCCAGCAGCTTTCTGACTTCCCGTGACACTGAAGCTTTCTTT. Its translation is CASSFLTSRDTEAFF.

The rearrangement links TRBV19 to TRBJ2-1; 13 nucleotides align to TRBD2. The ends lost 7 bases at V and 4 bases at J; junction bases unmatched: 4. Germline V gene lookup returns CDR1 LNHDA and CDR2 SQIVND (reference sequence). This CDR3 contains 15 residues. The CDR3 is CASKTTSGGYNEQFF. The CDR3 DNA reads TGTGCCAGTAAAACGACTAGCGGGGGGTACAATGAGCAGTTCTTC.

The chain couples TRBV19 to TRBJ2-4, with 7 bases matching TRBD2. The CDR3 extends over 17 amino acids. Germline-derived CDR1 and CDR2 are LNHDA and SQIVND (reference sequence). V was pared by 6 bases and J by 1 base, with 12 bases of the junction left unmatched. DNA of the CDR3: TGTGCCAGTAGCCCCCGCCCGGGGGGACCTGCCAAAAACATTCAGTACTTC. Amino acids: CASSPRPGGPAKNIQYF.

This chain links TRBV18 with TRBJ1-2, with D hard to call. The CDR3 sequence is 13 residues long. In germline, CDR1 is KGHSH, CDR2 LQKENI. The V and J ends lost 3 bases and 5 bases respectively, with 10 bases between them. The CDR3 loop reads CASSPDGEYGYTF. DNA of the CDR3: TGTGCCAGCTCACCGGACGGGGAATATGGCTACACCTTC. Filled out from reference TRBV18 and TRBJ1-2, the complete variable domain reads NAGVMQNPRHLVRRRGQEARLRCSPMKGHSHVYWYRQLPEEGLKFMVYLQKENIIDESGMPKERFSAEFPKEGPSILRIQQVVRGDSAAYFCASSPDGEYGYTFGSGTRLTVV.

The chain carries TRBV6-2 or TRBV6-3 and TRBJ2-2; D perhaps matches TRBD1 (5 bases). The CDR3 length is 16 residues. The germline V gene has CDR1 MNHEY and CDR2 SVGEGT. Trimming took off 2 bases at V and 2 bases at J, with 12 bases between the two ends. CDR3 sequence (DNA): TGTGCCAGCAGTTACGAAGGGCAGGGAAACACCGGGGAGCTGTTTTTT. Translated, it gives CASSYEGQGNTGELFF.

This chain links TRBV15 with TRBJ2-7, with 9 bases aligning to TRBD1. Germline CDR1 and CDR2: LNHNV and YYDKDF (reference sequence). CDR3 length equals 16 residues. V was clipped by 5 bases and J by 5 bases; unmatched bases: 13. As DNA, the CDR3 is TGTGCCACCAGCTCCCGGGACAGGGCTGCAGGGGACGAGCAGTACTTC. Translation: CATSSRDRAAGDEQYF.

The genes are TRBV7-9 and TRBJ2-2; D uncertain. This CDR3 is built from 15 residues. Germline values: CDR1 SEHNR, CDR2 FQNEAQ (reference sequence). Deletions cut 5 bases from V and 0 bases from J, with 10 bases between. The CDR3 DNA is TGTGCCAGCAGCATTGGAGAAGCGAACACCGGGGAGCTGTTTTTT. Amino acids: CASSIGEANTGELFF.

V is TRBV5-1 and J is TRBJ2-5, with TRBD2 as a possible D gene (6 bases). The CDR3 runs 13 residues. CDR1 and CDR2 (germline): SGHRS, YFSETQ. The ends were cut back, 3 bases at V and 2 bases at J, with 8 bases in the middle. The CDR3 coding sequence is TGCGCCAGCAGCTGGGACTCTCAAGAGACCCAGTACTTC. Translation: CASSWDSQETQYF.

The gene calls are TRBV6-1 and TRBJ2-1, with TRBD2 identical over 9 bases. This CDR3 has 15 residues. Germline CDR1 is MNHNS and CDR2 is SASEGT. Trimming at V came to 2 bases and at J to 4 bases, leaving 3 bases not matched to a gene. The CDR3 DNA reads TGTGCCAGCAGTGAATCTAGCGGGGATTACAATGAGCAGTTCTTC. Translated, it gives CASSESSGDYNEQFF.

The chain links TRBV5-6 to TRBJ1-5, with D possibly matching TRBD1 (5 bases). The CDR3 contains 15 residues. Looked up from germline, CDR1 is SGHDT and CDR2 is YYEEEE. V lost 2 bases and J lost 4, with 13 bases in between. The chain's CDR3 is CASSFSIQANQPQHF. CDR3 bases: TGTGCCAGCAGCTTTAGTATACAGGCGAATCAGCCCCAGCATTTT. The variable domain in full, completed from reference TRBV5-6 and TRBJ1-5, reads DAGVTQSPTHLIKTRGQQVTLRCSPKSGHDTVSWYQQALGQGPQFIFQYYEEEERQRGNFPDRFSGHQFPNYSSELNVNALLLGDSALYLCASSFSIQANQPQHFGDGTRLSIL.

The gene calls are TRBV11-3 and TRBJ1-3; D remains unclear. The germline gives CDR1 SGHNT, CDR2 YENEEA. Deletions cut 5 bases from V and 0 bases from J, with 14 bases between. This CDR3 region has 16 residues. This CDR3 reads CASSPGRTDSGNTIYF. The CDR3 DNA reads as TGTGCCAGCAGCCCCGGACGGACTGACTCTGGAAACACCATATATTTT.